This is a list of T cell receptor beta chains from one sample in a study of a mutant IDH1 vaccine in newly diagnosed glioma. The table came from immunoSEQ multiplex PCR; TCRdb's copy has only in-frame clones and leaves some out. The table includes around 99,000 clones, around 80% detected once. Here the sequenced sample was PBMCs, taken from a glioma patient treated with radiotherapy, temozolomide or both. These receptors all come from a man aged 35 to 55 with glioma. Both conserved end residues are part of each CDR3. A D gene is named only where the DNA matches it firmly. Where a row states a size, it is once, few, many or the class of an expanded clone; other rows omit it.

V: TRBV19
J: TRBJ2-7
size: NA
length: 14
D: TRBD1
DNA: TGTGCCAGTAGCCCCGGGACAGCCCACTACGAGCAGTACTTC
CDR3: CASSPGTAHYEQYF

V: TRBV28
J: TRBJ1-2
size: once
length: 11
D: NA
DNA: TGTGCCAGCAGTTCGCGAGAGTCCTACACCTTC
CDR3: CASSSRESYTF

V: TRBV27
J: TRBJ1-5
size: NA
length: 14
D: NA
DNA: TGTGCCAGCAGTTTTTTAGGGGGTGGGCAGCCCCAGCATTTT
CDR3: CASSFLGGGQPQHF

V: TRBV19
J: TRBJ2-3
size: NA
length: 16
D: NA
DNA: TGTGCCAGTAGCCACCGGACTCAGAGTGTTTGGGATACGCAGTATTTT
CDR3: CASSHRTQSVWDTQYF

V: TRBV7-6
J: TRBJ2-5
size: NA
length: 19
D: TRBD1
DNA: TGTGCCAGCAGCCGAGACGGACAGGAACGGGTTTGGGCCCAAGAGACCCAGTACTTC
CDR3: CASSRDGQERVWAQETQYF

V: TRBV5-4
J: TRBJ2-7
size: NA
length: 19
D: NA
DNA: TGTGCCAGCAGCCTGCCCCTGGGTTGGAGTAGTCGGGGGCAATACGAGCAGTACTTC
CDR3: CASSLPLGWSSRGQYEQYF

V: TRBV9
J: TRBJ1-3
size: NA
length: 14
D: NA
DNA: TGTGCCAGCAGCGACGGGGGCTCTGGAAACACCATATATTTT
CDR3: CASSDGGSGNTIYF

V: TRBV6-5
J: TRBJ2-3
size: NA
length: 13
D: NA
DNA: TGTGCCAGCAGCCCCCATAACACAGATACGCAGTATTTT
CDR3: CASSPHNTDTQYF

V: TRBV4-3
J: TRBJ1-3
size: NA
length: 14
D: NA
DNA: TGCGCCAGCAGCCAAGGCCACTCTGGAAACACCATATATTTT
CDR3: CASSQGHSGNTIYF

V: TRBV2
J: TRBJ2-7
size: NA
length: 14
D: TRBD1
DNA: TGTGCCAGCAGTGAGGGACAGCTGTGGGTCGAGCAGTACTTC
CDR3: CASSEGQLWVEQYF

V: TRBV4-1
J: TRBJ2-7
size: NA
length: 15
D: TRBD1
DNA: TGCGCCAGCAGCCAGTCCGGGACAGGAAGCTACGAGCAGTACTTC
CDR3: CASSQSGTGSYEQYF

V: TRBV6-5
J: TRBJ2-7
size: NA
length: 14
D: TRBD2
DNA: TGTGCCAGCAGTTACACGGGAGGGGGCTACGAGCAGTACTTC
CDR3: CASSYTGGGYEQYF

V: TRBV2
J: TRBJ2-7
size: NA
length: 14
D: NA
DNA: TGTGCCAGCAGCCTAAGGTGGGGGGCCGGGGAGCAGTACTTC
CDR3: CASSLRWGAGEQYF

V: TRBV18
J: TRBJ1-2
size: NA
length: 15
D: NA
DNA: TGTGCCAGCTCACCAAAGTCGGGCGAGGGATATGGCTACACCTTC
CDR3: CASSPKSGEGYGYTF

V: TRBV29-1
J: TRBJ1-1
size: few
length: 10
D: NA
DNA: TGCAGCGCTGGGGGCACTGAAGCTTTCTTT
CDR3: CSAGGTEAFF

V: TRBV30
J: TRBJ2-5
size: NA
length: 16
D: TRBD2
DNA: TGTGCCTGGAGCCGCCTTAGCGGGGAGCGCGTGGAGACCCAGTACTTC
CDR3: CAWSRLSGERVETQYF

V: TRBV7-2
J: TRBJ2-3
size: NA
length: 15
D: NA
DNA: TGTGCCAGCAGCTTAGCGGGGGGGCTTGAAGATACGCAGTATTTT
CDR3: CASSLAGGLEDTQYF

V: TRBV2
J: TRBJ1-4
size: NA
length: 12
D: NA
DNA: TGTGCCAGCAGTGAGTGGGGAGAAAAACTGTTTTTT
CDR3: CASSEWGEKLFF

V: TRBV10-1
J: TRBJ2-7
size: NA
length: 14
D: NA
DNA: TGCGCCAGCAGTGAGTCGGGTCTACGGGAAGGGCAGTACTTC
CDR3: CASSESGLREGQYF

V: TRBV13
J: TRBJ2-5
size: NA
length: 13
D: TRBD2
DNA: TGTGCCAGCAGCCTACTAGCGGGGGAGACCCAGTACTTC
CDR3: CASSLLAGETQYF

V: TRBV18
J: TRBJ2-2
size: NA
length: 16
D: NA
DNA: TGTGCCAGCTCACCAGGCGGGGAGCCGTATACCGGGGAGCTGTTTTTT
CDR3: CASSPGGEPYTGELFF

V: TRBV4-2
J: TRBJ2-3
size: NA
length: 16
D: NA
DNA: TGTGCCAGCAGCCGGCAGGCCCAGTTGCCCACAGATACGCAGTATTTT
CDR3: CASSRQAQLPTDTQYF

V: TRBV9
J: TRBJ2-2
size: NA
length: 14
D: NA
DNA: TGTGCCAGCAGCGTAGAAGGGGACACCGGGGAGCTGTTTTTT
CDR3: CASSVEGDTGELFF

V: TRBV7-3
J: TRBJ2-1
size: NA
length: 16
D: TRBD2
DNA: TGTGCCAGCAGCTTCAGGACTAGCGGAAGTGGGAATGAGCAGTTCTTC
CDR3: CASSFRTSGSGNEQFF

V: TRBV25-1
J: TRBJ2-3
size: NA
length: 16
D: NA
DNA: TGTGCCAGCAGTGATGGTCGGAGAGCGGGCCCAGGTACGCAGTATTTT
CDR3: CASSDGRRAGPGTQYF

V: TRBV10-3
J: TRBJ1-5
size: NA
length: 14
D: TRBD1
DNA: TGTGCCATTGCCCTGGACAGGAGCAATCAGCCCCAGCATTTT
CDR3: CAIALDRSNQPQHF

V: TRBV5-6
J: TRBJ1-6
size: NA
length: 14
D: NA
DNA: TGTGCCAGCAGCCTCGGGGACGGAAATTCACCCCTCCACTTT
CDR3: CASSLGDGNSPLHF

V: TRBV20-1
J: TRBJ2-5
size: NA
length: 10
D: NA
DNA: TGCAGTGCTTCGAAAGAGACCCAGTACTTC
CDR3: CSASKETQYF

V: TRBV4-3
J: TRBJ1-5
size: once
length: 15
D: NA
DNA: TGCGCCAGCAGCCAAGATATGTCAATCAATCAGCCCCAGCATTTT
CDR3: CASSQDMSINQPQHF

V: TRBV27
J: TRBJ1-1
size: once
length: 15
D: NA
DNA: TGTGCCAGCAGTTTATGGGGCAGGGAAAAGGTTGAAGCTTTCTTT
CDR3: CASSLWGREKVEAFF

V: TRBV30
J: TRBJ2-7
size: NA
length: 14
D: TRBD1
DNA: TGTGCCTGGAGTATTCCGACAGGGGCCCTGGAGCAGTACTTC
CDR3: CAWSIPTGALEQYF

V: TRBV4-2
J: TRBJ2-3
size: NA
length: 14
D: NA
DNA: TGTGCCAGCAGTCCCCTGGCGGGCACAGATACGCAGTATTTT
CDR3: CASSPLAGTDTQYF

V: TRBV7-9
J: TRBJ1-2
size: NA
length: 13
D: NA
DNA: TGTGCCAGCAGCTTACAACCCGGCGAGGGCTACACCTTC
CDR3: CASSLQPGEGYTF

V: TRBV4-3
J: TRBJ1-1
size: few
length: 14
D: TRBD1
DNA: TGCGCCAGCAGCCAAGTACAGGGGCCCGTTGAAGCTTTCTTT
CDR3: CASSQVQGPVEAFF

V: TRBV27
J: TRBJ2-7
size: NA
length: 16
D: NA
DNA: TGTGCCAGCAGGGCGGGGACTTTTTACAACTCCTACGAGCAGTACTTC
CDR3: CASRAGTFYNSYEQYF

V: TRBV28
J: TRBJ1-2
size: NA
length: 14
D: NA
DNA: TGTGCCAGCAGTTTATCGGCATGGGGCTATGGCTACACCTTC
CDR3: CASSLSAWGYGYTF

V: TRBV28
J: TRBJ1-1
size: NA
length: 14
D: NA
DNA: TGTGCCAGCAATCCCGGCGGCGGGAACACTGAAGCTTTCTTT
CDR3: CASNPGGGNTEAFF

V: TRBV5-8
J: TRBJ2-2
size: NA
length: 15
D: TRBD2
DNA: TGTGCCAGCAGCTTGACGGAGACTAGCCCCGGGGAGCTGTTTTTT
CDR3: CASSLTETSPGELFF

V: TRBV5-1
J: TRBJ2-1
size: NA
length: 16
D: TRBD2
DNA: TGCGCCAGCAGCTTTCCTAGCGGTAGGGGTGGCAATGAGCAGTTCTTC
CDR3: CASSFPSGRGGNEQFF

V: TRBV19
J: TRBJ1-5
size: NA
length: 16
D: TRBD1
DNA: TGTGCCAGTAGTCTCAAACAGGGGTTGGGCAATCAGCCCCAGCATTTT
CDR3: CASSLKQGLGNQPQHF

V: TRBV5-8
J: TRBJ2-7
size: NA
length: 17
D: NA
DNA: TGTGCCAGCAGCTTCACGGGGCGGACACTGATCCTCTACGAGCAGTACTTC
CDR3: CASSFTGRTLILYEQYF